This TCR beta chain was recorded in a study of T-cell reconstitution after alpha-beta-depleted transplantation in children. The study's findings and limits: By one year post-transplant, T-cell counts and diversity largely arose from T cells that were newly produced. Several patients had high TCRbeta diversity at day 60; it came from surviving recipient T cells and thymic progenitors.

The ends were cut back, 1 base at V and 0 bases at J, with 8 bases in the middle. The CDR3 totals 14 residues. CDR1 is SGHRS, CDR2 YFSETQ, per germline. Unique molecular identifiers featured in how the TCRbeta library was prepared. TCRdb re-derived calls from the PCR reads in MiXCR, one entry per CDR3 protein. The sample consists of approximately 500,000 distinct CDR3 sequences, roughly 30% of them appearing once. A word on this clonotype: What it binds is not known.

This specimen was PBMCs, taken before TCRalphabeta/CD19-depleted stem cell transplant. This sequence originates from a boy in the first two years of life with Wiskott-Aldrich syndrome, due to receive a stem cell transplant. V gene TRBV5-1 combines with J gene TRBJ2-7; no reliable D call. CDR3 region: CASSLITSSYEQYF. DNA of the CDR3: TGCGCCAGCAGCTTGATAACGTCCTCCTACGAGCAGTACTTC.